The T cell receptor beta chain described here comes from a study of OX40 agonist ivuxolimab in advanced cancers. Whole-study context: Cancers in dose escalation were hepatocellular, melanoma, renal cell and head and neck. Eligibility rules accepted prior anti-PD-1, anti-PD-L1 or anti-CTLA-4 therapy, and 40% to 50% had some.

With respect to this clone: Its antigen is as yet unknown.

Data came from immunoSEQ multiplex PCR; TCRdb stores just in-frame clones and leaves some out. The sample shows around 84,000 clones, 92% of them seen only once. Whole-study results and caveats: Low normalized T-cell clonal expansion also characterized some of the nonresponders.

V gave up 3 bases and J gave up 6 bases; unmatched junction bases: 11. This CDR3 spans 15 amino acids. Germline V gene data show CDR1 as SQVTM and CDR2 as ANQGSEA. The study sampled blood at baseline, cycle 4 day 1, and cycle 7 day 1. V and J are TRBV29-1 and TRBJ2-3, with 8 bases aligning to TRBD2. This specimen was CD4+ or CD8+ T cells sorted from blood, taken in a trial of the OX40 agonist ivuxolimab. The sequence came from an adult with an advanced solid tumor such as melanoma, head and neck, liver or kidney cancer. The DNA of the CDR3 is TGCAGCGTTGACCTCGGGGGGGCCGGGACGGATACGCAGTATTTT. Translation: CSVDLGGAGTDTQYF.